This T cell receptor beta chain was sequenced during a study of T cell responses to AZD1222 COVID-19 vaccine. This clone turned up a few times. Trimming removed 5 bases at V and 8 bases at J, with 18 bases between. In germline, CDR1 is MDHEN, CDR2 SYDVKM. The CDR3 runs to 14 residues. The method was immunoSEQ multiplex PCR; TCRdb's version includes in-frame clones alone and lacks a portion of them. Here the sample spans around 110,000 clones, 80% to 90% being singletons. Sample: peripheral blood, taken on day 0 of MenACWY control vaccination. The gene calls are TRBV28 and TRBJ1-2; no reliable D call. The TCR was taken from an adult in good health. The CDR3 region has the DNA TGTGCCAGCAGTCCCTCAAGCCCGAGGGAAGGCTACACCTTC. Its translation: CASSPSSPREGYTF.